This paragraph reports one T cell receptor beta chain. This sample was taken from a study of OX40 agonist ivuxolimab in advanced cancers. The CDR3 is 16 residues long. The V and J ends lost 4 bases and 2 bases, in that order; junction bases with no gene match: 5. Germline V gene lookup returns CDR1 MNHEY and CDR2 SVGAGI. Clones were read by immunoSEQ multiplex PCR, and TCRdb kept only the in-frame ones, dropping some. The sample comprises more than 80,000 clones, about 92% of which are singletons, and around 0.25% rests with the top ten. This sample comprised CD4+ or CD8+ T cells sorted from blood, obtained in a trial of the OX40 agonist ivuxolimab. This sequence joins TRBV6-5 and TRBJ2-3; 11 bases line up with TRBD2. The source of this sequence is an adult with an advanced solid tumor such as melanoma, head and neck, liver or kidney cancer. In DNA form, the CDR3 reads TGTGCCAGCAGTTCCGCTAGCGGGAGGTACACAGATACGCAGTATTTT. Residues: CASSSASGRYTDTQYF.